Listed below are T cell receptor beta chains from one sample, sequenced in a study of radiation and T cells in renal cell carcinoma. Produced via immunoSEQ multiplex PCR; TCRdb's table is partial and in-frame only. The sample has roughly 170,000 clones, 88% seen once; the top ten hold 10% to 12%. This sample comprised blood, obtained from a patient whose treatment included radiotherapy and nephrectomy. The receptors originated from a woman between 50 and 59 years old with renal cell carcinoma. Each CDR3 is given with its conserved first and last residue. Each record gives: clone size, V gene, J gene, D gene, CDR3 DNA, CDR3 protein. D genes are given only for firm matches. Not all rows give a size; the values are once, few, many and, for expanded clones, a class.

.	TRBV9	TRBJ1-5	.	TGTGCCAGCAGCGTAGAATCCGGCAGGAATCAGCCCCAGCATTTT	CASSVESGRNQPQHF
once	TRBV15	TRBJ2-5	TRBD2	TGTGCCACCAGCAGAGATAGGTCTAGCGGACAAGAGACCCAGTACTTC	CATSRDRSSGQETQYF
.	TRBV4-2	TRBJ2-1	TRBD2	TGTGCCAGCAGCCAAGATTCAGGAGGTAGCGGGGGGGTCAGCTCCTACAATGAGCAGTTCTTC	CASSQDSGGSGGVSSYNEQFF
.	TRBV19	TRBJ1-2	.	TGTGCCAGTAGCCAAACCTTAACACCCGGCAATGGCTACACCTTC	CASSQTLTPGNGYTF
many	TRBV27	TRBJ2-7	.	TGTGCCAGCAGTTGGCAGGCGCAGAGACTTTACGAGCAGTACTTC	CASSWQAQRLYEQYF
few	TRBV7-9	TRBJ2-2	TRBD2	TGTGCCAGCACCCTTAGCGGGGGGGCCGGTGGCGGGGAGCTGTTTTTT	CASTLSGGAGGGELFF
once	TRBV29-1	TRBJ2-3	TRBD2	TGCAGCGTTGCGGGCGGGACTAGCGGGGGGTCGGGAGAAACAGATACGCAGTATTTT	CSVAGGTSGGSGETDTQYF
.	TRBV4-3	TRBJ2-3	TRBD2	TGCGCCAGCAGCCCACTAGCGGGGCATTCAGATACGCAGTATTTT	CASSPLAGHSDTQYF
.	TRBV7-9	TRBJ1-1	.	TGTGCCAGCAGCATAATGAGGAGGGGTAGCACTGAAGCTTTCTTT	CASSIMRRGSTEAFF
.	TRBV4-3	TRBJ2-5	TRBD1	TGCGCCAGCAGCCAAGATTTCTCAGGGGGCCGGTCGGGGACCCAGTACTTC	CASSQDFSGGRSGTQYF
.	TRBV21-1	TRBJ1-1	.	TGTGCCAGCAGCGCAAGGTCGGAACCGAACACTGAAGCTTTCTTT	CASSARSEPNTEAFF
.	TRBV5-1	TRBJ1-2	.	TGCGCCAGCAGCTCTAACTCCGGCGGGATCAACTATGGCTACACCTTC	CASSSNSGGINYGYTF
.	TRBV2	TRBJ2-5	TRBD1	TGTGCCAGCAGTGAACTGACAGGGGATGTTGAGACCCAGTACTTC	CASSELTGDVETQYF
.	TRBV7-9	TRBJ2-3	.	TGTGCCAGCAGCTTAGGAGGGGCCTCAGATACGCAGTATTTT	CASSLGGASDTQYF
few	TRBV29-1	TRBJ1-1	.	TGCAGCGTTGCAAACAGGGTTCTAGGAGCTTTCTTT	CSVANRVLGAFF
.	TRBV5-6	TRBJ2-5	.	TGTGCCAGCAGCTTGGCAAGGACCTACCGCCAAGAGACCCAGTACTTC	CASSLARTYRQETQYF
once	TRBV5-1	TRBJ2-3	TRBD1	TGCGCCAGCAGCTTTGGGGGAGGTTGGGGACAGGGCAGAACAGATACGCAGTATTTT	CASSFGGGWGQGRTDTQYF
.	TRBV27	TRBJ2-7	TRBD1	TGTGCCAGCAGTTCGCGGACAGGGTCGAATAGGGCCTACGAGCAGTACTTC	CASSSRTGSNRAYEQYF
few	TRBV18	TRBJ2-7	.	TGTGCCAGCTCACCTACACTGTACGAGCAGTACTTC	CASSPTLYEQYF
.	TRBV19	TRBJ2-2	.	TGTGCCAGTACCCTCCACCGGGGGGCGAGGACCGGGGAGCTGTTTTTT	CASTLHRGARTGELFF
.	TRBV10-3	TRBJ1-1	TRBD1	TGTGCCATCAGTGTTAGTTCGGGACAGTGGAACACTGAAGCTTTCTTT	CAISVSSGQWNTEAFF
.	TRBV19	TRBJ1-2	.	TGTGCCAGTAGTGACGGTCGAAAAGGGCGAGGCTACACCTTC	CASSDGRKGRGYTF
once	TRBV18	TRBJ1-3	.	TGTGCCAGCTCACCAGTGCAGGGATCTGGAAACACCATATATTTT	CASSPVQGSGNTIYF
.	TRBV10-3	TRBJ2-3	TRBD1	TGTGCCATCAGAGAGGGACAGGGGGTGTACACAGATACGCAGTATTTT	CAIREGQGVYTDTQYF
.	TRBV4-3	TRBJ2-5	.	TGCGCCAGCAGCCAATCAACTGGGGATATCCAAGAGACCCAGTACTTC	CASSQSTGDIQETQYF
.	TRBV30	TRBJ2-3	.	TGTGCCTGGAGTGAGTGGGCTAGATCTGCAGATACGCAGTATTTT	CAWSEWARSADTQYF
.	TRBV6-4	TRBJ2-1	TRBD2	TGTGCCAGCAGCCGACTAGCGGGGTACAATGAGCAGTTCTTC	CASSRLAGYNEQFF
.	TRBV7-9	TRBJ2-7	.	TGTGCCAGCAGCGGGACCGTCAGCTCCTACGAGCAGTACTTC	CASSGTVSSYEQYF
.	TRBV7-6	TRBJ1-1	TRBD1	TGTGCCAGCAGCTTCGCGGGACAGAAGAACACTGAAGCTTTCTTT	CASSFAGQKNTEAFF
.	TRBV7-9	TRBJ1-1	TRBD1	TGTGCCAGCAGCCTGGGACAGACAAACACTGAAGCTTTCTTT	CASSLGQTNTEAFF